The 9 T cell receptor beta chains presented below share a single source sample, sequenced in a study of cytomegalovirus exposure and HLA in healthy donors. The study ran its PCR with 60 Vbeta and 13 Jbeta primers. TCRdb keeps only in-frame clones here, not all; method: immunoSEQ multiplex PCR. The repertoire includes about 110,000 clones, 76% of them detected once, and roughly 8.2% sits in the top ten. Sequenced sample: PBMCs. These receptors were taken from a man aged 35 to 55 in good health and CMV-seropositive.

This chain connects TRBV25-1 to TRBJ2-5, with D perhaps matching TRBD1 (6 bases). Germline CDR1 MGHDK, CDR2 SYGVNS. This CDR3 comprises 16 residues. Trimming stripped 1 base from V and 2 bases from J, with 14 bases between. The CDR3 DNA is TGTGCCAGCAGTGAATGGATCACAGGGTCACAAGAGACCCAGTACTTC. Translated, it gives CASSEWITGSQETQYF.

This clone was picked up a small number of times. V gene TRBV28 combines with J gene TRBJ1-2, with a possible D match to TRBD1 (6 bases). Germline V lookup: CDR1 MDHEN, CDR2 SYDVKM. The CDR3 loop spans 14 amino acids. Between the trimmed V and J ends, which lost 6 bases and 6 bases, there was a span of 17 bases. The CDR3 DNA reads as TGTGCCAGCAGCCCCTGGGGGGGCTGGGATGGCTACACCTTC. Protein sequence: CASSPWGGWDGYTF.

V gene TRBV4-3 combines with J gene TRBJ1-2, with D tentatively TRBD1 (5 bases). Trimming removed 0 bases at V and 6 bases at J, with 14 bases between. This CDR3 comprises 15 residues. Germline V gene sequence: CDR1 LGHNA, CDR2 YSLEER. The CDR3 DNA follows: TGCGCCAGCAGCCAAGACAGGGCCGGTCAGGATGGCTACACCTTC. Translating gives CASSQDRAGQDGYTF.

This chain links TRBV14 with TRBJ2-3; D is perhaps TRBD1 (6 bases). The V and J ends lost 2 bases and 4 bases respectively, with 16 bases between them. CDR1 is SGHDN, CDR2 FVKESK, per germline. The CDR3 length is 16 residues. The DNA for the CDR3 is TGTGCCAGCAGCCAAAACGCAGGACAGCACCCAGATACGCAGTATTTT. This gives the protein CASSQNAGQHPDTQYF.

This clone was seen only a few times. The CDR3 DNA sequence: TGTGCCAGCAGTGACCCCCGGAGGAGCACAGATACGCAGTATTTT. Protein: CASSDPRRSTDTQYF. This chain connects TRBV25-1 to TRBJ2-3; D is possibly TRBD2 (5 bases). Germline V gene data show CDR1 as MGHDK and CDR2 as SYGVNS. This CDR3 contains 15 residues. Trimming pared 3 bases from V and 0 bases from J, leaving 10 bases between.

The chain uses TRBV9 and TRBJ1-2; D not certain. V lost 1 base and J 6 bases, leaving 13 bases between the germline ends. The germline gives CDR1 SGDLS, CDR2 YYNGEE. CDR3 length equals 14 residues. This CDR3 reads CASSVSALSDGYTF. CDR3 nucleotides: TGTGCCAGCAGCGTAAGTGCCCTATCGGATGGCTACACCTTC.

There are a few counts of this clone. V gene TRBV2 combines with J gene TRBJ2-3; maybe TRBD1 (6 bases). Trimming stripped 0 bases from V and 8 bases from J, with 12 bases between. The germline V gene encodes CDR1 SNHLY and CDR2 FYNNEI. The length of the CDR3 is 14 residues. In DNA form, the CDR3 reads TGTGCCAGCAGTGAAGCGGGGGCCGAGGTTACGCAGTATTTT. This gives the protein CASSEAGAEVTQYF.

The rearrangement joins TRBV5-6 to TRBJ2-2; 8 nucleotides match TRBD1. This CDR3 contains 14 residues. Looked up from germline, CDR1 is SGHDT and CDR2 is YYEEEE. The trim removed 3 bases at V and 7 bases at J, leaving 5 bases unmatched. The CDR3 loop is CASSSQGASGELFF. In DNA form, the CDR3 reads TGTGCCAGCAGCTCCCAGGGGGCGAGCGGGGAGCTGTTTTTT. The variable domain in full, completed from reference TRBV5-6 and TRBJ2-2, reads DAGVTQSPTHLIKTRGQQVTLRCSPKSGHDTVSWYQQALGQGPQFIFQYYEEEERQRGNFPDRFSGHQFPNYSSELNVNALLLGDSALYLCASSSQGASGELFFGEGSRLTVL.

V usage is TRBV19 and J usage is TRBJ2-2, with TRBD1 identical over 8 bases. The CDR3 spans 15 residues. CDR1 and CDR2 from the germline V gene are LNHDA and SQIVND (reference sequence). V lost 7 bases, J lost 4 bases, and 8 bases stayed unmatched. The CDR3 here is CASTGGTGFTGELFF. CDR3 DNA sequence: TGTGCCAGTACTGGAGGGACAGGATTCACCGGGGAGCTGTTTTTT. Full variable domain (rest looked up from reference TRBV19 and TRBJ2-2): DGGITQSPKYLFRKEGQNVTLSCEQNLNHDAMYWYRQDPGQGLRLIYYSQIVNDFQKGDIAEGYSVSREKKESFPLTVTSAQKNPTAFYLCASTGGTGFTGELFFGEGSRLTVL.